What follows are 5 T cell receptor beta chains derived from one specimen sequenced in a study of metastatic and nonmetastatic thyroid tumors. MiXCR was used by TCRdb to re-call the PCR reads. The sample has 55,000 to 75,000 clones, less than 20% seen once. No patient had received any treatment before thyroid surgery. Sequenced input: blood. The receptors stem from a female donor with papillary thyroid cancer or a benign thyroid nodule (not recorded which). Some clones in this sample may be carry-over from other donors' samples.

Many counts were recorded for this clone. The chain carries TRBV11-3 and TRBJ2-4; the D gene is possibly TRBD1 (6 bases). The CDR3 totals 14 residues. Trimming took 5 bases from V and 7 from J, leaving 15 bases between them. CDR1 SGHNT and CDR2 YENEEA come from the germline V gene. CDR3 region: CASSPSAGANIQYF. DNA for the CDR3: TGTGCCAGCAGCCCCTCGGCAGGGGCGAACATTCAGTACTTC.

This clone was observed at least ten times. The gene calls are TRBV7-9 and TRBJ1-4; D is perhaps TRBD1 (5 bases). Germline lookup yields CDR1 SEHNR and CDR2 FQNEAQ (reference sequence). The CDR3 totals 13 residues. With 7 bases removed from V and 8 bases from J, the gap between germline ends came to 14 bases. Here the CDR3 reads CASNLREGEKLFF. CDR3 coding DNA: TGTGCCAGCAACCTCAGGGAAGGGGAAAAACTGTTTTTT.

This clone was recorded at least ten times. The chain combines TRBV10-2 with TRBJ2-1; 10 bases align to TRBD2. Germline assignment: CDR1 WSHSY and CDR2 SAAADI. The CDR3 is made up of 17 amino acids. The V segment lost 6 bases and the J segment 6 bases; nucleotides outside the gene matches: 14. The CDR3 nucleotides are TGCGCCAGCAGGGGGGTAATTGGGCTAGCGGGAGTCAATGAGCAGTTCTTC. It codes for CASRGVIGLAGVNEQFF.

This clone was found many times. CDR3: CATRGQGGNNEQFF. In DNA form, the CDR3 reads TGTGCCACCAGAGGACAGGGGGGTAACAATGAGCAGTTCTTC. This sequence joins TRBV24-1 and TRBJ2-1; TRBD1 matches 10 bases. Germline CDR1 and CDR2: KGHDR and SFDVKD. This CDR3 contains 14 residues. Trimming cost V 7 bases and J 5 bases; bases outside gene matches: 4.

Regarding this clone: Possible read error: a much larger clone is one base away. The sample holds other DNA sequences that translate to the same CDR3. The CDR3 DNA reads TGCGCCAGCAGCCGGATGGGTACCAAAGAGACCCAGTACTTC. Encoded protein: CASSRMGTKETQYF. This sequence joins TRBV5-1 and TRBJ2-5; no definite D call. V was trimmed by 4 bases and J by 3 bases, leaving 13 bases between them. The CDR3 sequence is 14 residues long. CDR1 SGHRS and CDR2 YFSETQ come from the germline V gene.